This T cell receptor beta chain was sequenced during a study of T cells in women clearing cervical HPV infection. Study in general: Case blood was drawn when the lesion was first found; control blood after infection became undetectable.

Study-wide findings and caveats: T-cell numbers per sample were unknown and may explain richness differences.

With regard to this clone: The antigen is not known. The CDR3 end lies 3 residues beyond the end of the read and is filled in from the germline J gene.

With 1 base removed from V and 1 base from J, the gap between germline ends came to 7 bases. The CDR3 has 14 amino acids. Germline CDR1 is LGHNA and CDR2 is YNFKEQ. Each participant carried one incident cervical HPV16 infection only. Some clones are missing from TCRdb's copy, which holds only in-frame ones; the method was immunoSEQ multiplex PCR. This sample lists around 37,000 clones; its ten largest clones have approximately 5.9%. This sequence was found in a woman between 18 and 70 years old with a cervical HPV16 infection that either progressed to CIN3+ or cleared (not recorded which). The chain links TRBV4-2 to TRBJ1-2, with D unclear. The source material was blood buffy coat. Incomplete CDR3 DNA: TGTGCCAGCAGCCAAGTTAGTGTTAACTATGGC. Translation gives CASSQVSVNYG. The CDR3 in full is CASSQVSVNYGYTF.